The clone carrying this T cell receptor beta chain was picked up a small number of times. V was shortened by 6 bases and J by 3 bases, with 9 bases between the two germline ends. CDR3 size: 12 residues. Germline V CDR1 and CDR2: MDHEN, SYDVKM. These data come from a study of blood T cells in healthy people across ages. Using a J-beta primer mix together with a sample-barcoded 5' primer, a second PCR was run for roughly 6 to 11 cycles. Each cDNA molecule received a tag from a template-switch adaptor that had 12 random nucleotides. Any given sample supplied a minimum of 2.5 million CDR3-containing paired-end reads. TCRdb re-called the 5' RACE reads through MiXCR, storing one row per CDR3 protein. The sample includes around 1,000,000 distinct CDR3 sequences, around 25% of them seen just once. Separately, the same data were catalogued under a study of T cells of mothers and their children. That paper states: For related and unrelated pairs alike, thymic selection shapes TCR recombination output similarly. Unrelated mother-child pairs always had slightly, but never significantly, lower normalized overlap than related pairs.

Sequenced material: blood. This TCR derives from a girl between 2 and 10 years old in good health. The rearrangement uses TRBV28 and TRBJ2-7, with D tentatively TRBD1 (6 bases). CDR3 in amino acids: CASRVDSYEQYF. The CDR3 DNA reads TGTGCCAGCAGGGTGGACAGCTACGAGCAGTACTTC.